The present TCR beta chain was sequenced within a study of cytomegalovirus exposure and HLA in healthy donors. Study-level points and caveats: An apparent linkage of common viral pathogens to several of the most significant clusters emerged in a later analysis.

All the people who gave samples were healthy bone marrow donors. 13 Jbeta primers and 60 Vbeta primers were used for the PCR. Profiled with immunoSEQ multiplex PCR; TCRdb holds only in-frame clones, not every one. The repertoire holds about 160,000 clones, approximately 77% seen once, with 2% to 3% in the top ten. With regard to this clone: Its antigen is not known.

V dropped 5 bases and J dropped 7; count of bases not matched to a gene: 4. This CDR3 contains 13 residues. Germline values: CDR1 MDHEN, CDR2 SYDVKM. Material: PBMCs. The receptor's source is a female donor in good health and CMV-seronegative. The chain couples TRBV28 to TRBJ1-4, with TRBD1 matching 7 bases. The CDR3 DNA reads as TGTGCCAGCAGTGGCTCAGGGGGTGAAAAACTGTTTTTT. Its protein is CASSGSGGEKLFF. The full variable domain, completed using reference TRBV28 and TRBJ1-4, is DVKVTQSSRYLVKRTGEKVFLECVQDMDHENMFWYRQDPGLGLRLIYFSYDVKMKEKGDIPEGYSVSREKKERFSLILESASTNQTSMYLCASSGSGGEKLFFGSGTQLSVL.